The 5 T cell receptor beta chains in this list originate from one sample, sequenced in a study of cytomegalovirus exposure and HLA in healthy donors (dated by TCRdb to between 2016 and 2019). The receptor library was made with the immunoSEQ multiplex PCR assay. A mixture of 60 forward primers for TCR Vbeta segments and 13 reverse primers for TCR Jbeta segments was used in the multiplex PCR. Held by TCRdb, this immuneACCESS table contains in-frame sequences only and omits some clones. Under half of the omission traces to an unresolved V gene where checked; the cause of the rest is unknown. The sample contains 110,000 to 150,000 clones, over 70% of them found a single time. The ten largest clones take up about 7% of the sample. Sequenced sample: PBMCs. The origin of the receptors is a man under 40 in good health and CMV-seronegative.

The genes are TRBV7-9 and TRBJ1-1; no definite D call. This CDR3 comprises 13 residues. V lost 2 bases and J 5 bases, leaving 9 bases between the germline ends. In germline, CDR1 is SEHNR, CDR2 FQNEAQ (reference sequence). The CDR3 DNA reads as TGTGCCAGCAGCTTAACGGGAGATACTGAAGCTTTCTTT. This codes for CASSLTGDTEAFF.

This clone was recorded only once. This rearrangement joins TRBV27 to TRBJ1-5, with 7 bases lining up with TRBD1. The V and J ends lost 7 bases and 1 base, in that order; junction bases with no gene match: 1. The germline V gene encodes CDR1 MNHEY and CDR2 SMNVEV (reference sequence). The CDR3 consists of 13 residues. CDR3 in DNA: TGTGCCAGCAAACAGGGGAGCAATCAGCCCCAGCATTTT. This encodes CASKQGSNQPQHF.

This clone was observed a single time. The chain joins TRBV5-6 to TRBJ2-7, with a possible D match to TRBD2 (7 bases). Trimming shortened V by 4 bases and J by 5 bases, and 16 bases separated the two germline ends. Germline CDR1 reads SGHDT; CDR2 reads YYEEEE. This CDR3 region has 14 residues. The CDR3 DNA reads TGTGCCAGCAGCCAACCGGGGGGCGCGAACGAGCAGTACTTC. It is translated as CASSQPGGANEQYF.

CDR3 loop: CATSRDRRPGTGLGGNQPQHF. The DNA for the CDR3 is TGTGCCACCAGCAGAGATCGGAGACCGGGGACAGGGCTAGGGGGCAATCAGCCCCAGCATTTT. The chain employs TRBV15 and TRBJ1-5; 9 bases are a match to TRBD1. CDR3 length: 21 residues. CDR1 is LNHNV, CDR2 YYDKDF, per germline (reference sequence). V lost 0 bases and J lost 2; bases outside the gene matches: 17.

The chain employs TRBV5-5 and TRBJ2-7; 7 bases fit TRBD2. The CDR3 totals 12 residues. V trimming: 3 bases; J trimming: 6 bases; junction bases outside the gene matches: 3. The V gene's germline CDR1 is SGHKS and CDR2 YYEKEE (reference sequence). Here the CDR3 reads CASSWTSPEQYF. The CDR3 DNA sequence: TGTGCCAGCAGCTGGACTAGTCCCGAGCAGTACTTC. Filled out from reference TRBV5-5 and TRBJ2-7, the complete variable domain reads DAGVTQSPTHLIKTRGQQVTLRCSPISGHKSVSWYQQVLGQGPQFIFQYYEKEERGRGNFPDRFSARQFPNYSSELNVNALLLGDSALYLCASSWTSPEQYFGPGTRLTVT.